The TCR beta chain under discussion was sequenced for a study of blood T cell repertoires in COVID-19. Repertoires were generated with immunoSEQ multiplex PCR, while TCRdb's copy carries only in-frame clones and drops some. The repertoire has around 310,000 clones, around nine tenths of them found once; the top ten carry just under 9.5%. CDR3 length: 14 amino acids. With V trimmed by 3 bases and J by 7 bases, 11 bases remained unmatched. Germline CDR1 is SQVTM and CDR2 is ANQGSEA. Sequencing used PBMCs or T cells enriched from blood (not recorded which). The V gene is TRBV29-1, the J gene TRBJ2-5; 7 nucleotides agree with TRBD2. This TCR was sampled from a woman in her 30s who had recovered from COVID-19. DNA for the CDR3: TGCAGCGTTGACCGGGAGGCATTGCAATGGACCCAGTACTTC. This translates into CSVDREALQWTQYF.